This T cell receptor beta chain was sequenced during a study of T cells in Graves' hyperthyroidism and ophthalmopathy. TCR beta CDR3 region amplification was performed from RNA transcripts. A first-round RT-PCR of the TCR CDR3 used the HTBI primer set. In TCRdb, the multiplex PCR reads were re-called with MiXCR into one record per CDR3 protein. The table includes nearly 600,000 distinct CDR3 sequences, approximately 14% detected once. The CDR3 is made up of 20 amino acids. Trimming removed 1 base from V and 2 bases from J, with 27 bases in between. In germline, CDR1 is MDHEN, CDR2 SYDVKM. In this sample, this clonotype turned up many times. Patients with uncontrolled infections, other autoimmune diseases, pregnancy or lactation were excluded.

What was sequenced was blood. This TCR was recovered from a woman between 25 and 40 years old with Graves' hyperthyroidism that later progressed to Graves' ophthalmopathy. The genes are TRBV28 and TRBJ2-7; possible D gene TRBD1, 5 bases. This CDR3 reads CASSLLVFPAQEKKTYEQYF. In nucleotides, the CDR3 is TGTGCCAGCAGTTTATTGGTCTTCCCGGCACAGGAAAAGAAGACCTACGAGCAGTACTTC.